This is a list of T cell receptor beta chains from one sample in a study of blood T cell repertoires in COVID-19. Profiling relied on immunoSEQ multiplex PCR, and the TCRdb table lists in-frame clones only, not all of them. The table records about 320,000 clones, about nine tenths of them present only once. Sample: PBMCs or T cells enriched from blood (not recorded which). All receptors derive from a man aged 60-69 years who had recovered from COVID-19. The CDR3 runs from the conserved cysteine through the conserved F or W.

TRBV6-5	TRBJ2-3	CASSYTLSGSYDTQYF
TRBV5-8	TRBJ2-5	CASSLEVAGGLRTQYF
TRBV25-1	TRBJ1-1	CASSEYGGRRNTEAFF
TRBV5-1	TRBJ1-3	CASSLTGTFFSGNTIYF
TRBV4-1	TRBJ1-1	CASSQVWATEAFF
TRBV5-4	TRBJ2-7	CASSLSSGGSYEQYF
TRBV24-1	TRBJ2-1	CATSDLFQGARFF
TRBV19	TRBJ1-5	CASSIGRDRLGQPQHF
TRBV7-2	TRBJ2-7	CASSPSQGAAHEQYF
TRBV5-1	TRBJ2-2	CASSLGLAGIGELFF
TRBV4-2	TRBJ2-1	CASSPPGLGGNEQFF
TRBV4-3	TRBJ1-1	CASSIGVWGTEAFF
TRBV27	TRBJ2-7	CATRRAGGPDYEQYF
TRBV3-1/TRBV3-2	TRBJ2-7	CASSQNPSGRAYEQYF
TRBV6-5	TRBJ2-2	CASSYERYTGELFF
TRBV5-4	TRBJ2-3	CASSSPAPGHRTDTQYF
TRBV28	TRBJ1-2	CASSWDPGGYGYTF
TRBV5-6	TRBJ2-7	CASSGGQADYEQYF
TRBV14	TRBJ2-2	CASSQARANTGELFF
TRBV6-6	TRBJ1-1	CASSYSSIRVTEAFF
TRBV7-3	TRBJ2-7	CASSPPGTTSYEQYF
TRBV6-5	TRBJ2-7	CASSYYGQGKNEQYF
TRBV5-1	TRBJ2-2	CASSLGVTGRTGELFF
TRBV2	TRBJ2-2	CASSEDGAESNTGELFF
TRBV6-4	TRBJ2-2	CASSDSRGVIHGELFF
TRBV28	TRBJ1-5	CASRMDRGSNQPQHF
TRBV19	TRBJ2-1	CASSITGLAEQFF
TRBV19	TRBJ1-2	CASSIVGATYGYTF
TRBV6-2/TRBV6-3	TRBJ2-2	CASSYSGTGDTGELFF
TRBV19	TRBJ1-1	CASSFDRLNTEAFF
TRBV18	TRBJ1-2	CATLPSANANYGYTF
TRBV5-1	TRBJ2-5	CASSFLIEETQYF
TRBV5-1	TRBJ2-5	CASSLEGRGETQYF
TRBV24-1	TRBJ2-3	CATSDRRTGGADTQYF
TRBV30	TRBJ1-4	CASQGRDEKLFF
TRBV6-1	TRBJ1-2	CASSENPGGPGGYTF
TRBV5-8	TRBJ1-1	CASSTTGGTEAFF
TRBV7-3	TRBJ2-1	CASSLYTSGSRDEQFF
TRBV3-1/TRBV3-2	TRBJ2-2	CASTHLDRAPGELFF